Presented here are 31 T cell receptor beta chains from one specimen sequenced in a study of CD8+ T cells in alopecia areata. RNA extraction and reverse transcription yielded cDNA as sequencing template. The method was immunoSEQ multiplex PCR; TCRdb's version includes in-frame clones alone and lacks a portion of them. The table lists hundreds of thousands of clones, under 40% of them singletons. Treatment of the sample: oral pan-JAK inhibitor, 5-10 mg twice daily. The sequenced sample was CD4+ T cells sorted from blood, obtained around week 30, from a patient treated with tofacitinib. The receptor source for this set is a human donor with alopecia areata.

The chain uses TRBV4-2 and TRBJ2-6; D remains ambiguous. Germline lookup yields CDR1 LGHNA and CDR2 YNFKEQ. The CDR3 loop spans 15 amino acids. The V end lost 0 bases, the J end lost 0 bases, and 3 bases lay between the germline ends. CDR3 DNA sequence: TGTGCCAGCAGCCAAGAGGCCTCTGGGGCCAACGTCCTGACTTTC. Amino acid sequence: CASSQEASGANVLTF.

The V and J genes are TRBV29-1 and TRBJ1-1, with unresolved D. With 4 bases removed from V and 0 bases from J, the gap between germline ends came to 6 bases. The CDR3 is 12 amino acids. The germline V gene encodes CDR1 SQVTM and CDR2 ANQGSEA. CDR3 region: CSVADLNTEAFF. DNA for the CDR3: TGCAGCGTTGCCGATCTGAACACTGAAGCTTTCTTT.

The chain is built from TRBV11-2 and TRBJ2-1, with D perhaps TRBD1 or TRBD2 (5 bases each). The CDR3 runs 15 residues. Looked up from germline, CDR1 is SGHAT and CDR2 is FQNNGV. Trimming stripped 1 base from V and 9 bases from J, with 16 bases between. As DNA, the CDR3 is TGTGCCAGCAGCTTAGTTATAGGGACCACTCTTGAGCAGTTCTTC. This translates into CASSLVIGTTLEQFF.

This clone was seen only a few times. J is TRBJ1-2 and V is TRBV7-2; tentatively, D is TRBD1 (6 bases). V lost 1 base and J 0 bases, leaving 12 bases between the germline ends. Germline CDR1 is SGHTA and CDR2 is FQGNSA. CDR3 size: 16 residues. The CDR3 DNA sequence: TGTGCCAGCAGCTTAGGTGGACAGAGAGCTAACTATGGCTACACCTTC. This encodes CASSLGGQRANYGYTF.

The sample holds a few counts of this clone. This could be a read error, since a much larger clone is one nucleotide away. Different DNA sequences within this sample yield the same CDR3. V is TRBV6-1 and J is TRBJ2-7; 7 bases align to TRBD1. The CDR3 runs to 12 residues. Trimming took 6 bases from V and 5 from J; bases not matched to a gene: 4. Germline lookup yields CDR1 MNHNS and CDR2 SASEGT. The CDR3 bases are TGTGCCAGCAGCCGCCAGGGGGACGAGCAGTACTTC. Its protein product is CASSRQGDEQYF.

A few counts support this clone. J is TRBJ1-4 and V is TRBV10-2; TRBD1 matches at 7 bases. Losses at the gene ends were 2 bases for V and 5 bases for J; bases not matched to a gene: 5. Germline assignment: CDR1 WSHSY and CDR2 SAAADI. This CDR3 spans 15 amino acids. The CDR3 spells CASSEDDRENEKLFF. The DNA for the CDR3 is TGCGCCAGCAGTGAGGACGACAGGGAGAATGAAAAACTGTTTTTT.

This clone was picked up a small number of times. V gene TRBV28 combines with J gene TRBJ2-7; 7 bases align to TRBD1. This CDR3 is built from 16 residues. The V gene's germline CDR1 is MDHEN and CDR2 SYDVKM. V was pared by 5 bases and J by 4 bases, with 14 bases of the junction left unmatched. The CDR3 loop reads CASSLLFGTEDYEQYF. The CDR3 DNA reads as TGTGCCAGCAGTCTTCTATTCGGGACAGAAGATTACGAGCAGTACTTC.

This clone has a single count. The genes are TRBV18 and TRBJ2-7, with a possible D match to TRBD2 (6 bases). The germline V gene encodes CDR1 KGHSH and CDR2 LQKENI. The CDR3 loop spans 15 amino acids. V lost 2 bases and J lost 2, with 13 bases in between. CDR3 sequence (DNA): TGTGCCAGCTCACCAGGGGCGGGGAAGACCTACGAGCAGTACTTC. Encoded protein: CASSPGAGKTYEQYF.

This clone was detected a few times. This chain links TRBV4-1 with TRBJ2-1; 13 bases map to TRBD2. The germline CDR1 and CDR2 sequences are MGHRA and YSYEKL. V dropped 8 bases and J dropped 3; count of bases not matched to a gene: 4. CDR3 length: 15 amino acids. Here the CDR3 reads CASRRLAGGYNEQFF. As DNA, the CDR3 is TGCGCCAGCCGCCGACTAGCGGGAGGCTACAATGAGCAGTTCTTC.

This clone has a handful of counts. At the DNA level, this CDR3 is encoded by other sequences in the same sample as well. The gene calls are TRBV7-2 and TRBJ2-2; TRBD1 agrees at 7 bases. The V and J ends lost 5 bases and 2 bases, in that order; junction bases with no gene match: 8. Germline values: CDR1 SGHTA, CDR2 FQGNSA. There are 16 residues in the CDR3. The CDR3 reads CASSPNRGVNTGELFF. As DNA, the CDR3 is TGTGCCAGCAGCCCCAACAGGGGAGTAAACACCGGGGAGCTGTTTTTT. Together with reference TRBV7-2 and TRBJ2-2, the CDR3 gives the full variable domain: GAGVSQSPSNKVTEKGKDVELRCDPISGHTALYWYRQSLGQGLEFLIYFQGNSAPDKSGLPSDRFSAERTGGSVSTLTIQRTQQEDSAVYLCASSPNRGVNTGELFFGEGSRLTVL.

V gene TRBV7-9 combines with J gene TRBJ1-2, with a weak D call TRBD1 (5 bases). The CDR3 length is 14 residues. The V gene's germline CDR1 is SEHNR and CDR2 FQNEAQ (reference sequence). V was trimmed by 5 bases and J by 10 bases, leaving 20 bases between them. The CDR3 sequence is CASSPNPGQGHYTF. In DNA, the CDR3 is TGTGCCAGCAGCCCCAACCCCGGGCAGGGTCACTACACCTTC.

The V call is TRBV6-1, the J call TRBJ1-1; D is unclear. The CDR3 totals 11 residues. The germline V gene encodes CDR1 MNHNS and CDR2 SASEGT. V was cut by 1 base and J by 7 bases, with 4 bases left in between. Here the CDR3 DNA reads TGTGCCAGCAGTGAAGTACATGAAGCTTTCTTT. Translating it yields CASSEVHEAFF.

This clone was seen only a few times. This sequence joins TRBV14 and TRBJ2-3, with 7 bases aligning to TRBD2. The germline gives CDR1 SGHDN, CDR2 FVKESK. The CDR3 has 17 residues. The ends lost 0 bases at V and 2 bases at J; junction bases unmatched: 8. The CDR3 loop reads CASSQEKGGRHTDTQYF. CDR3 coding DNA: TGTGCCAGCAGCCAAGAGAAGGGAGGGAGACACACAGATACGCAGTATTTT.

This clone appeared a few times. The CDR3 DNA is TGTGCCAGCAGTTCTCAAGGGGATACGCAGTATTTT. Protein product: CASSSQGDTQYF. The chain has TRBV27 and TRBJ2-3; D ambiguous. Trimming shortened V by 4 bases and J by 6 bases, and 8 bases separated the two germline ends. Germline V lookup: CDR1 MNHEY, CDR2 SMNVEV (reference sequence). The CDR3 is made up of 12 amino acids.

This chain connects TRBV4-1 to TRBJ1-6, with TRBD1 identical over 7 bases. The CDR3 is 18 residues long. CDR1 MGHRA and CDR2 YSYEKL come from the germline V gene. The V and J ends lost 3 bases and 6 bases, in that order; junction bases with no gene match: 14. The CDR3 bases are TGCGCCAGCAGCCAGGACGGGACAGCCTTTCCACCTAATTCACCCCTCCACTTT. This encodes CASSQDGTAFPPNSPLHF.

The rearrangement uses TRBV29-1 and TRBJ1-1; the D gene is possibly TRBD1 (5 bases). Germline loops: CDR1 SQVTM, CDR2 ANQGSEA. V lost 5 bases to trimming and J lost 11 bases, with 12 bases between them. This CDR3 contains 10 residues. The chain's CDR3 is CSVRQYEAFF. The CDR3 region has the DNA TGCAGCGTTCGACAGTACGAGGCTTTCTTT.

The CDR3 nucleotides are TGCAGCGCGACAGGGGGTAGAACTGAAGCTTTCTTT. Amino acids: CSATGGRTEAFF. The chain is built from TRBV29-1 and TRBJ1-1; 9 nucleotides align to TRBD1. The J segment lost 5 bases and the V segment lost 7 bases, leaving 5 bases of the junction unmatched. Germline lookup yields CDR1 SQVTM and CDR2 ANQGSEA. The length of the CDR3 is 12 residues. The entire variable domain, with the rest obtained from reference TRBV29-1 and TRBJ1-1, is as follows: SAVISQKPSRDICQRGTSLTIQCQVDSQVTMMFWYRQQPGQSLTLIATANQGSEATYESGFVIDKFPISRPNLTFSTLTVSNMSPEDSSIYLCSATGGRTEAFFGQGTRLTVV.

This clone was counted between two and nine times. The chain couples TRBV10-3 to TRBJ1-2; D possibly corresponds to TRBD1 (5 bases). The CDR3 consists of 12 residues. V dropped 8 bases and J dropped 7 bases, with 14 bases sitting between them. The germline gives CDR1 ENHRY, CDR2 SYGVKD. CDR3 protein: CAIAGGVAGYTF. CDR3 in DNA: TGTGCCATCGCAGGAGGGGTGGCTGGCTACACCTTC.

This clone was picked up a small number of times. The chain couples TRBV7-9 to TRBJ2-1; D not certain. The germline V gene encodes CDR1 SEHNR and CDR2 FQNEAQ (reference sequence). CDR3 length: 11 amino acids. V dropped 0 bases and J dropped 8 bases, with 2 bases sitting between them. Here the CDR3 reads CASSLADEQFF. The CDR3 DNA reads as TGTGCCAGCAGCTTAGCCGATGAGCAGTTCTTC.

The chain couples TRBV4-2 to TRBJ1-5, with 7 bases matching TRBD1. The CDR3 has 19 amino acids. The V gene's germline CDR1 is LGHNA and CDR2 YNFKEQ. V dropped 1 base and J dropped 2; count of bases not matched to a gene: 14. The CDR3 sequence is CASSQAQGERLWGNQPQHF. The DNA for the CDR3 is TGTGCCAGCAGCCAAGCCCAGGGGGAGAGGCTTTGGGGCAATCAGCCCCAGCATTTT.

This clone was recorded a few times. The gene calls are TRBV30 and TRBJ2-5; D may match TRBD1 or TRBD2 (5 bases each). V gave up 4 bases and J gave up 3 bases, with 9 bases separating them. Per the germline V gene, CDR1 is GTSNPN and CDR2 is SVGIG (reference sequence). The CDR3 is 12 residues long. CDR3 coding DNA: TGTGCCTGGACTAGCAGGGAAGAGACCCAGTACTTC. Translating gives CAWTSREETQYF.

This chain connects TRBV6-1 to TRBJ2-2, with D maybe TRBD1 (5 bases). The CDR3 spans 15 residues. The germline V and J ends were trimmed by 6 bases and 5 bases, with 16 bases remaining between them. Germline V gene lookup returns CDR1 MNHNS and CDR2 SASEGT. This CDR3 is CASSATPQGTGELFF. CDR3 sequence (DNA): TGTGCCAGCAGCGCAACACCCCAGGGTACCGGGGAGCTGTTTTTT.

This chain joins TRBV18 and TRBJ2-7, with 7 bases that match TRBD1. V lost 2 bases and J lost 5; bases outside the gene matches: 3. The V gene's germline CDR1 is KGHSH and CDR2 LQKENI. The CDR3 consists of 13 residues. The CDR3 is CASSPDRVHEQYF. The CDR3 DNA reads TGTGCCAGCTCACCAGACAGGGTCCACGAGCAGTACTTC.

The CDR3 region has the DNA TGTGCCAGCATGGCGGGACGGCCCACGGGGGAGCAGTACTTC. It yields the protein CASMAGRPTGEQYF. The chain links TRBV2 to TRBJ2-7; TRBD2 is a possible D gene (6 bases). CDR1 is SNHLY and CDR2 is FYNNEI in the germline V gene. V gave up 7 bases and J gave up 7 bases, with 20 bases separating them. The CDR3 loop spans 14 amino acids.

The V and J genes are TRBV5-1 and TRBJ1-1; TRBD1 is a possible D gene (5 bases). CDR1 is SGHRS and CDR2 is YFSETQ in the germline V gene. The CDR3 has 14 amino acids. V was trimmed by 0 bases and J by 7 bases, leaving 13 bases between them. The CDR3 bases are TGCGCCAGCAGCTTGGAGGTAGGGACGGTTGAAGCTTTCTTT. Amino acids: CASSLEVGTVEAFF.

The chain joins TRBV20-1 to TRBJ2-7, with 7 positions matching TRBD2. The germline V gene encodes CDR1 DFQATT and CDR2 SNEGSKA (reference sequence). V lost 6 bases and J lost 3; bases outside the gene matches: 2. The CDR3 totals 11 residues. CDR3 DNA: TGCAGTGCCCCGGGAGGCTACGAGCAGTACTTC. This gives the protein CSAPGGYEQYF.

J is TRBJ1-1 and V is TRBV27; maybe TRBD1 (6 bases). V was shortened by 6 bases and J by 2 bases, with 16 bases between the two germline ends. Germline V gene data show CDR1 as MNHEY and CDR2 as SMNVEV (reference sequence). This CDR3 is built from 15 residues. DNA for the CDR3: TGTGCCAGCAGACCGGGGACAAGGCCAAACACTGAAGCTTTCTTT. It translates to CASRPGTRPNTEAFF.

V and J are TRBV7-3 and TRBJ1-5; 7 bases match TRBD1. In germline, CDR1 is SGHTA, CDR2 FQGTGA. This CDR3 contains 17 residues. Trimming at V came to 3 bases and at J to 3 bases, leaving 11 bases not matched to a gene. CDR3 nucleotide sequence: TGTGCCAGCAGCTTTCCTTGGAGGGGGCGCACCAATCAGCCCCAGCATTTT. Translating it yields CASSFPWRGRTNQPQHF. Supplemented by reference TRBV7-3 and TRBJ1-5, the full variable domain reads GAGVSQTPSNKVTEKGKYVELRCDPISGHTALYWYRQSLGQGPEFLIYFQGTGAADDSGLPNDRFFAVRPEGSVSTLKIQRTERGDSAVYLCASSFPWRGRTNQPQHFGDGTRLSIL.

In this sample, this clone turned up a few times. The chain employs TRBV9 and TRBJ2-7; 12 nucleotides align to TRBD2. Looked up from germline, CDR1 is SGDLS and CDR2 is YYNGEE. After removal of 3 bases from V and 7 bases from J, the junction contained 8 bases not matched to a gene. This CDR3 comprises 15 residues. As DNA, the CDR3 is TGTGCCAGCAGCGCTAGCGGGAGGGCCCATGGGGAGCAGTACTTC. Translating it yields CASSASGRAHGEQYF.

This clone was seen a few times. The J gene is TRBJ1-2, the V gene TRBV20-1; D gene ambiguous. The V gene's germline CDR1 is DFQATT and CDR2 SNEGSKA (reference sequence). This CDR3 contains 10 residues. CDR3 DNA sequence: TGCAGCCCCAAATCGTCTGGCTACACCTTC. Translated, it gives CSPKSSGYTF.

In this sample, this clone turned up a few times. CDR3 sequence (DNA): TGTGCCAGCAGTCTGGAGGGGCCGGAGACCCAGTACTTC. Its translation: CASSLEGPETQYF. The gene calls are TRBV28 and TRBJ2-5; D is possibly TRBD2 (6 bases). The ends were cut back, 5 bases at V and 5 bases at J, with 12 bases in the middle. This CDR3 contains 13 residues. Germline V lookup: CDR1 MDHEN, CDR2 SYDVKM. Full variable domain (remainder filled in from reference TRBV28 and TRBJ2-5): DVKVTQSSRYLVKRTGEKVFLECVQDMDHENMFWYRQDPGLGLRLIYFSYDVKMKEKGDIPEGYSVSREKKERFSLILESASTNQTSMYLCASSLEGPETQYFGPGTRLLVL.